The clone carrying this T cell receptor beta chain was observed once. This entry belongs to a study of cytomegalovirus exposure and HLA in healthy donors. The PCR ran on 60 Vbeta and 13 Jbeta primers. The data were produced by immunoSEQ multiplex PCR, yet TCRdb's version contains in-frame clones alone and is incomplete. The sample yields fewer than 350,000 clones, roughly 90% seen once. V was shortened by 5 bases and J by 7 bases, with 15 bases between the two germline ends. The CDR3 has 15 amino acids. Germline values: CDR1 SNHLY, CDR2 FYNNEI. This receptor was taken from a woman between 18 and 29 years old in good health and CMV-seronegative. The V and J genes are TRBV2 and TRBJ1-6; D is perhaps TRBD1 (6 bases). Sequenced sample: PBMCs. Written as DNA, the CDR3 is TGTGCCAGCAGTTCACAGGGACACTCGAATTCACCCCTCCACTTT. This sequence encodes CASSSQGHSNSPLHF.